The 21 T cell receptor beta chains given below trace back to one sample, sequenced in a study of regulatory T cells in long-lasting Graves disease. To make TCR beta libraries, researchers used iRepertoire HTBI primers and Arm-PCR of CDR3 regions. TCRdb ran MiXCR on the multiplex PCR reads and lists one entry per CDR3 protein. The sample gives 400,000 to 500,000 distinct CDR3 sequences, around 20% of which show up once; approximately 8% is in the top ten. The time point was: persistent/refractory GD, antithyroid drugs over 5 years with positive TRAb. There was RNA extracted from PBMCs, and the TCR library was made from it. The material was peripheral blood mononuclear cells (PBMCs), obtained when the disease was refractory, from a patient treated with antithyroid drugs. The receptors were gathered from a female donor with Graves disease.

V is TRBV13 and J is TRBJ2-7; D uncertain. V was clipped by 7 bases and J by 4 bases, with 11 bases between them. Per the germline V gene, CDR1 is PRHDT and CDR2 is FYEKMQ (reference sequence). CDR3 size: 12 residues. The CDR3: CASTEDGYEQYF. The CDR3 coding sequence is TGTGCCAGCACCGAGGACGGATACGAGCAGTACTTC.

In this sample, this clonotype turned up many times. This sequence joins TRBV12-3 or TRBV12-4 and TRBJ1-5, with D tentatively TRBD1 (6 bases). This CDR3 region has 15 residues. Trimming took 3 bases from V and 2 from J, leaving 11 bases between them. The CDR3 DNA follows: TGTGCCAGCAGTTTGGGCGGGGGCCGCAATCAGCCCCAGCATTTT. Translation: CASSLGGGRNQPQHF.

The sample holds many counts of this clonotype. The chain links TRBV6-1 to TRBJ2-7; 11 bases fit TRBD2. Unmatched junction bases numbered 13, after V lost 6 bases and J lost 3 bases. The CDR3 spans 17 residues. The germline V gene encodes CDR1 MNHNS and CDR2 SASEGT. The CDR3 reads CASRRQAGTSGNYEQYF. CDR3 in DNA: TGTGCCAGCAGAAGACAAGCCGGGACTAGCGGTAACTACGAGCAGTACTTC.

This clonotype was counted ten times or more. The gene calls are TRBV28 and TRBJ1-1; D gene unclear. V lost 8 bases and J 3 bases, leaving 10 bases between the germline ends. The germline gives CDR1 MDHEN, CDR2 SYDVKM. There are 12 residues in the CDR3. CDR3 DNA: TGTGCCAGCGGGAAGTTGCACACTGAAGCTTTCTTT. This codes for CASGKLHTEAFF.

The sample holds a few counts of this clonotype. The chain is built from TRBV5-1 and TRBJ1-1; D might be TRBD1 (5 bases). The germline V gene encodes CDR1 SGHRS and CDR2 YFSETQ. V lost 3 bases to trimming and J lost 2 bases, with 14 bases between them. This CDR3 has 15 residues. CDR3 sequence reads: CASSYEGLTNTEAFF. CDR3 nucleotides: TGCGCCAGCAGCTACGAGGGGCTAACTAACACTGAAGCTTTCTTT.

This clonotype was seen many times. V usage is TRBV18 and J usage is TRBJ1-5; D not resolved. This CDR3 region has 14 residues. CDR1 and CDR2 (germline): KGHSH, LQKENI. V was pared by 2 bases and J by 1 base, with 6 bases between. The CDR3 protein is CASSPTLSNQPQHF. DNA of the CDR3: TGTGCCAGCTCACCAACGTTAAGCAATCAGCCCCAGCATTTT.

In its sample, this clonotype was seen a few times. V is TRBV7-9 and J is TRBJ2-7; unclear D gene. V dropped 5 bases and J dropped 0 bases, with 20 bases sitting between them. CDR3 length equals 17 residues. Germline V gene sequence: CDR1 SEHNR, CDR2 FQNEAQ (reference sequence). CDR3 protein: CASSPPALKSTSYEQYF. Here the CDR3 DNA reads TGTGCCAGCAGCCCACCCGCCTTGAAGTCGACCTCCTACGAGCAGTACTTC.

The chain is built from TRBV6-5 and TRBJ1-5, with TRBD1 matching over 10 bases. The germline CDR1 and CDR2 sequences are MNHEY and SVGAGI. The CDR3 consists of 17 residues. V was pared by 4 bases and J by 6 bases, with 12 bases of the junction left unmatched. The CDR3 loop is CASSSQGQGHSRQPQHF. CDR3 DNA sequence: TGTGCCAGCAGTTCCCAGGGACAGGGGCATTCTCGTCAGCCCCAGCATTTT.

This clonotype was observed many times. The CDR3, as DNA: TGTGCCAGCAGTTTGCTAGGCACTGAAGCTTTCTTT. Amino acids: CASSLLGTEAFF. This chain connects TRBV28 to TRBJ1-1; D not certain. The CDR3 covers 12 residues. V shed 3 bases and J shed 4 bases, with 6 bases lying between them. Germline assignment: CDR1 MDHEN and CDR2 SYDVKM.

This clonotype has a count of ten or more. The chain carries TRBV10-3 and TRBJ1-5; perhaps TRBD1 as D (6 bases). V lost 3 bases and J lost 4, with 16 bases in between. The V gene's germline CDR1 is ENHRY and CDR2 SYGVKD. CDR3 size: 16 residues. The chain's CDR3 is CAISEAKYRENQPQHF. For the CDR3, the DNA is TGTGCCATCAGTGAAGCTAAATACAGGGAAAATCAGCCCCAGCATTTT.

This clonotype was found many times. The gene calls are TRBV7-9 and TRBJ2-5, with D possibly TRBD1 on 7 matching bases. CDR3 length: 16 residues. V lost 5 bases, J lost 9 bases, and 25 bases lay in between. In germline, CDR1 is SEHNR, CDR2 FQNEAQ (reference sequence). The CDR3 DNA reads as TGTGCCAGCAGCCTCTCAGGGGGGTCGGAGGGATCTGCCCAGTACTTC. It specifies CASSLSGGSEGSAQYF.

This clonotype was seen a few times. The chain joins TRBV7-8 to TRBJ2-7, with D hard to call. The CDR3 is made up of 15 amino acids. Germline lookup yields CDR1 SGHVS and CDR2 FQNEAQ. Between the trimmed V and J ends, which lost 0 bases and 3 bases, there was a span of 12 bases. The CDR3 region has the DNA TGTGCCAGCAGCTTAGCCGGAACGGCGAACTACGAGCAGTACTTC. Amino acid sequence: CASSLAGTANYEQYF.

This clonotype was counted ten times or more. The rearrangement joins TRBV12-3 or TRBV12-4 to TRBJ1-1; 7 bases are a match to TRBD1. V gave up 4 bases and J gave up 3 bases; unmatched junction bases: 5. This CDR3 is 14 amino acids long. CDR3 coding DNA: TGTGCCAGCAGTTCCCCGGGACAGTACACTGAAGCTTTCTTT. Its translation: CASSSPGQYTEAFF.

In this sample, this clonotype turned up many times. The CDR3 nucleotides are TGTGCCAGCAGAACAGGGGGCGAGTGGGACACCGGGGAGCTGTTTTTT. This gives the protein CASRTGGEWDTGELFF. The chain has TRBV6-1 and TRBJ2-2, with 9 bases that match TRBD1. The germline gives CDR1 MNHNS, CDR2 SASEGT. Germline trimming cut 6 bases from V and 3 bases from J; bases unmatched to any gene: 8. This CDR3 is 16 amino acids long.

A word on this clonotype: This likely traces to a read error, being one base from a far larger clone. The chain couples TRBV6-5 to TRBJ2-5; 10 bases map to TRBD2. Germline CDR1 is MNHEY and CDR2 is SVGAGI. CDR3 length: 16 residues. Unmatched junction bases numbered 6, after V lost 2 bases and J lost 3 bases. The CDR3 DNA reads as TGTGCCAGCAGTTACGAAGCGGGAGGGAATAAAGAGACCCAGTACTTC. It translates to CASSYEAGGNKETQYF.

This clonotype was detected ten times or more. V usage is TRBV28 and J usage is TRBJ1-6; D unresolved. Germline CDR1 MDHEN, CDR2 SYDVKM. V was clipped by 3 bases and J by 9 bases, with 12 bases between them. CDR3 size: 14 residues. CDR3 protein: CASSFGVPGSPLHF. CDR3 bases: TGTGCCAGCAGTTTCGGGGTCCCTGGTTCACCCCTCCACTTT.

This clonotype appeared a few times. V is TRBV5-1 and J is TRBJ2-4; D remains ambiguous. The ends were cut back, 0 bases at V and 8 bases at J, with 15 bases in the middle. In germline, CDR1 is SGHRS, CDR2 YFSETQ. The CDR3 has 15 amino acids. The CDR3 loop is CASSLVGNILDIQYF. The CDR3 region has the DNA TGCGCCAGCAGCTTGGTGGGAAACATTTTGGACATTCAGTACTTC.

This clonotype has more than one count but fewer than ten. The chain joins TRBV29-1 to TRBJ1-1; 10 positions match TRBD1. The V and J ends lost 6 bases and 11 bases, in that order; junction bases with no gene match: 6. The CDR3 has 11 residues. Germline V gene lookup returns CDR1 SQVTM and CDR2 ANQGSEA. In nucleotides, the CDR3 is TGCAGCGTCGAGAAGGGACAGGGGGCTTTCTTT. This sequence encodes CSVEKGQGAFF. Drawing the rest from reference TRBV29-1 and TRBJ1-1, the complete variable domain is SAVISQKPSRDICQRGTSLTIQCQVDSQVTMMFWYRQQPGQSLTLIATANQGSEATYESGFVIDKFPISRPNLTFSTLTVSNMSPEDSSIYLCSVEKGQGAFFGQGTRLTVV.

V and J are TRBV15 and TRBJ2-1, with D possibly TRBD2 on 6 matching bases. In germline, CDR1 is LNHNV, CDR2 YYDKDF (reference sequence). This CDR3 contains 15 residues. Between the trimmed V and J ends, which lost 10 bases and 3 bases, there was a span of 19 bases. For the CDR3, the DNA is TGTGCCAGCGAAACTAGACTAGTCGACTACAATGAGCAGTTCTTC. Protein: CASETRLVDYNEQFF.

This clonotype appeared many times. V gene TRBV2 combines with J gene TRBJ1-2; D is uncertain. The germline V and J ends were trimmed by 7 bases and 8 bases, with 20 bases remaining between them. The germline gives CDR1 SNHLY, CDR2 FYNNEI. This CDR3 is built from 14 residues. The CDR3 nucleotides are TGTGCCAGCACGGAACGTTACAAAGCCGGCGGCTACACCTTC. Translating gives CASTERYKAGGYTF.

This clonotype has at least ten counts. This rearrangement joins TRBV28 to TRBJ1-2; 9 bases align to TRBD1. V trimming: 3 bases; J trimming: 5 bases; junction bases outside the gene matches: 4. Germline CDR1 MDHEN, CDR2 SYDVKM. This CDR3 is built from 14 residues. This CDR3 is CASSFPQGAYGYTF. Here the CDR3 DNA reads TGTGCCAGCAGTTTTCCACAGGGGGCTTATGGCTACACCTTC.